This TCR beta chain comes out of a study of identical twins. The CDR3 runs to 14 residues. From germline, CDR1 is SGDLS and CDR2 YYNGEE. Unmatched junction bases numbered 10, after V lost 4 bases and J lost 15 bases. Comments on this clonotype: Antigen unknown.

TCRdb fed the 5' RACE reads into MiXCR, producing one record per CDR3 protein. Among about 530,000 distinct CDR3 sequences listed, approximately 20% were seen once. General study points: Twins' excess sharing was less marked for out-of-frame beta sequences.

Another study also made use of these data, one on yellow fever vaccine responses in identical twins.

V and J are TRBV9 and TRBJ2-1; 13 positions agree with TRBD2. Sequenced material: CD4+ T cells sorted from blood. This TCR was recovered from a woman under 30 in good health. CDR3 in amino acids: CASSSLAGGSSLFF. The CDR3 coding sequence is TGTGCCAGCAGCTCACTAGCGGGAGGGAGTTCGCTGTTCTTC. Full variable domain (outside the CDR3, taken from reference TRBV9 and TRBJ2-1): DSGVTQTPKHLITATGQRVTLRCSPRSGDLSVYWYQQSLDQGLQFLIQYYNGEERAKGNILERFSAQQFPDLHSELNLSSLELGDSALYFCASSSLAGGSSLFFGPGTRLTVL.